This T cell receptor (beta chain) emerged from a study of blood T cell repertoires in COVID-19. Turning to the study itself: T cells, B-cell-depleted T cells, or PBMCs supplied cDNA or gDNA.

Measured with immunoSEQ multiplex PCR; TCRdb has only the in-frame clones, and not every one. The data hold around 150,000 clones, with almost 85% observed a single time. V lost 8 bases, J lost 1 base, and 17 bases lay in between. The CDR3 consists of 15 residues. Germline assignment: CDR1 SNHLY and CDR2 FYNNEI. This chain joins TRBV2 and TRBJ1-1; D gene uncertain. The sample was PBMCs or T cells enriched from blood (not recorded which). This sequence was found in a man between 50 and 59 years old who had recovered from COVID-19. This chain's CDR3 is CASQRQGQRNTEAFF. CDR3 sequence (DNA): TGTGCCAGCCAGAGACAAGGTCAGAGGAACACTGAAGCTTTCTTT.